This T cell receptor beta chain comes out of a study of blood T cell repertoires in COVID-19. Study summary: COVID-19 samples from acute and convalescent phases originated in the United States, Italy and Spain. PBMCs, B-cell-depleted T cells, or T cells were the source of the cDNA or gDNA that made up the material.

The CDR3 has 14 amino acids. Germline CDR1 and CDR2: SGHKS and YYEKEE (reference sequence). The V end was cut by 2 bases, the J end by 4 bases, with 11 bases between. In the original analysis: How many nucleated cells were present was estimated from reference gene primer amplification. Data came from immunoSEQ multiplex PCR; TCRdb stores just in-frame clones and leaves some out. V, J and clone size are those of that table, while D and trimming were read from the DNA. The table lists over 80,000 clones, 87% of them singletons. V usage is TRBV5-5 and J usage is TRBJ2-3, with D tentatively TRBD1 (6 bases). The sequence was collected from a human donor in a cohort sampled during active COVID-19. Sequenced: peripheral blood. DNA of the CDR3: TGTGCCAGCAGCTTACGGACAGTTGCAGATACGCAGTATTTT. Protein: CASSLRTVADTQYF. The whole variable domain, filled in from reference TRBV5-5 and TRBJ2-3, reads DAGVTQSPTHLIKTRGQQVTLRCSPISGHKSVSWYQQVLGQGPQFIFQYYEKEERGRGNFPDRFSARQFPNYSSELNVNALLLGDSALYLCASSLRTVADTQYFGPGTRLTVL.